These 8 T cell receptor beta chains were sequenced from one sample in a study of T cells in tuberculosis. The repertoire was sequenced with immunoSEQ multiplex PCR; TCRdb's copy has only in-frame clones and lacks some. This table has 30,000 to 35,000 clones, more than 85% appearing once. The sequenced sample consisted of PBMCs. The receptor set was obtained from a donor between 10 and 29 years old with latent tuberculosis or without tuberculosis infection.

The chain uses TRBV11-2 and TRBJ2-2; D may be TRBD1 (5 bases). The CDR3 covers 17 residues. In germline, CDR1 is SGHAT, CDR2 FQNNGV. The V end was cut by 5 bases, the J end by 4 bases, with 20 bases between. The CDR3 nucleotides are TGTGCCAGCAGCGGGGTTTGGGGCTACTCCGGCACCGGGGAGCTGTTTTTT. It encodes CASSGVWGYSGTGELFF.

The rearrangement joins TRBV2 to TRBJ2-1, with a weak D call TRBD2 (5 bases). The CDR3 is 14 residues long. V was cut by 8 bases and J by 3 bases, with 14 bases left in between. Germline loops: CDR1 SNHLY, CDR2 FYNNEI. The CDR3 bases are TGTGCCAGCGTGAACGAAGGAGGCTACAATGAGCAGTTCTTC. This gives the protein CASVNEGGYNEQFF.

The V call is TRBV10-3, the J call TRBJ2-1; 9 nucleotides agree with TRBD1. With V trimmed by 6 bases and J by 8 bases, 8 bases remained unmatched. The CDR3 is 14 amino acids. Per germline, CDR1 ENHRY and CDR2 SYGVKD. CDR3 in amino acids: CAIRGGQGNHEQFF. Here the CDR3 DNA reads TGTGCCATCAGGGGGGGACAGGGTAACCATGAGCAGTTCTTC.

The genes are TRBV28 and TRBJ2-7, with TRBD2 matching over 11 bases. Germline CDR1 MDHEN, CDR2 SYDVKM. The CDR3 loop spans 18 amino acids. The V gene end was trimmed by 3 bases and the J gene end by 0 bases; junction bases not matched to a gene: 10. CDR3 protein: CASSFGLAGAGGSYEQYF. For the CDR3, the DNA is TGTGCCAGCAGTTTTGGACTAGCGGGCGCTGGAGGCTCCTACGAGCAGTACTTC.

CDR3 residues: CASTTGNLISGNTIYF. The CDR3 region has the DNA TGTGCCAGCACAACAGGGAATTTAATTTCTGGAAACACCATATATTTT. This sequence joins TRBV5-4 and TRBJ1-3; tentative D call: TRBD1 (6 bases). The V and J ends lost 6 bases and 1 base respectively, with 17 bases between them. Germline V lookup: CDR1 SGHNT, CDR2 YYREEE (reference sequence). The CDR3 is 16 residues long.

The chain is built from TRBV6-5 and TRBJ2-7; 9 bases are a match to TRBD1. Looked up from germline, CDR1 is MNHEY and CDR2 is SVGAGI. V lost 0 bases, J lost 2 bases, and 5 bases stayed unmatched. The CDR3 is made up of 16 amino acids. The CDR3 sequence is CASSYSPGQGPYEQYF. The DNA of the CDR3 is TGTGCCAGCAGTTACTCGCCGGGACAGGGACCCTACGAGCAGTACTTC.

The chain couples TRBV11-2 to TRBJ2-5; tentative D call: TRBD1 (6 bases). Per germline, CDR1 SGHAT and CDR2 FQNNGV. The CDR3 has 14 amino acids. The germline V and J ends were trimmed by 5 bases and 0 bases, with 10 bases remaining between them. The CDR3 bases are TGTGCCAGCAGCCCAAACAGGGACCAAGAGACCCAGTACTTC. Protein product: CASSPNRDQETQYF.

The V and J genes are TRBV19 and TRBJ1-1; 7 positions agree with TRBD1. The germline gives CDR1 LNHDA, CDR2 SQIVND (reference sequence). V lost 1 base, J lost 1 base, and 3 bases stayed unmatched. CDR3 length equals 15 residues. CDR3 region: CASSIGTGGNTEAFF. In DNA form, the CDR3 reads TGTGCCAGTAGTATAGGGACAGGTGGGAACACTGAAGCTTTCTTT.